These T cell receptor beta chains were read from a single sample in a study of CD8 T cells in Susac syndrome. TCRdb independently ran MiXCR on the immunoSEQ multiplex PCR reads; one entry per CDR3 protein. The sample contains about 200,000 distinct CDR3 sequences, 90% to 97% of which appear only once. Sequenced sample: CD4+ T cells from PBMCs. The receptor set was obtained from a human donor with multiple sclerosis. CDR3s include the opening cysteine and the closing phenylalanine or tryptophan. A D gene is named only where the DNA matches it firmly.

J | D | V | DNA | CDR3
TRBJ2-7 | TRBD1 | TRBV6-6 | TGTGCCAGCGGACAGGGGGCTCTCGAGCAGTACTTC | CASGQGALEQYF
TRBJ2-6 | TRBD1 | TRBV5-4 | TGTGCCAGCAGCTTGGATCGGGGACAGGGGACAGGGGCCAACGTCCTGACTTTC | CASSLDRGQGTGANVLTF
TRBJ2-3 | NA | TRBV7-8 | TGTGCCAGCAGCTTATCCCTAGCGAGTGATACGCAGTATTTT | CASSLSLASDTQYF
TRBJ1-5 | NA | TRBV4-3 | TGCGCCAGCAGCCAAAAGGCCCTCTGGCCCCAGCATTTT | CASSQKALWPQHF
TRBJ2-7 | TRBD1 | TRBV29-1 | TGCAGCGTGCTCAAACCGGGACAGCGAAACTACGAGCAGTACTTC | CSVLKPGQRNYEQYF
TRBJ2-3 | NA | TRBV14 | TGTGCCAGCAGGGCCGGCTCGAGAGATACGCAGTATTTT | CASRAGSRDTQYF
TRBJ2-7 | NA | TRBV15 | TGTGCCACCAGCAGAGACCAGGGTAGGCAGTACTTC | CATSRDQGRQYF
TRBJ2-1 | NA | TRBV4-3 | TGCGCCAGCAGCCAAGACGGGCGAGGGGATGAGCAGTTCTTC | CASSQDGRGDEQFF
TRBJ1-1 | NA | TRBV3-1 | TGTGCCAGCAGCCAAGTCTTCTCCCCGATGAACACTGAAGCTTTCTTT | CASSQVFSPMNTEAFF
TRBJ2-3 | NA | TRBV30 | TGTGCCTTCAACTTCAACAGGGCTGAAGGTACGCAGTATTTT | CAFNFNRAEGTQYF
TRBJ1-4 | NA | TRBV2 | TGTGCCAGCAGTGGGGACGGCGGTTCTAATGAAAAACTGTTTTTT | CASSGDGGSNEKLFF
TRBJ1-1 | NA | TRBV7-9 | TGTGCCAGCAGCTACCAGAACACTGAAGCTTTCTTT | CASSYQNTEAFF